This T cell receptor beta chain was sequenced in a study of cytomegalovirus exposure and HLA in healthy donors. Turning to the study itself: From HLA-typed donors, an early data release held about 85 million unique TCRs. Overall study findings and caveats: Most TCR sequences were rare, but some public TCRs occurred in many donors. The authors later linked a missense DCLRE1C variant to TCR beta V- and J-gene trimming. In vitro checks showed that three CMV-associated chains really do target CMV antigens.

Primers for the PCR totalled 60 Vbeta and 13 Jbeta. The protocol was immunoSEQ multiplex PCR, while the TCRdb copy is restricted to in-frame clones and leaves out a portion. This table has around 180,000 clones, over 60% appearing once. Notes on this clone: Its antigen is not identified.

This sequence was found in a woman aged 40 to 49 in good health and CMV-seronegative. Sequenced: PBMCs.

This chain's CDR3 is CASGFSLAGVYNEQFF. In DNA form, the CDR3 reads TGTGCTAGTGGCTTCTCTCTAGCGGGAGTATACAATGAGCAGTTCTTC. This sequence joins TRBV12-5 and TRBJ2-1, with TRBD2 matching 10 bases. The CDR3 runs to 16 residues. V lost 6 bases, J lost 4 bases, and 9 bases stayed unmatched. Per germline, CDR1 LGHNT and CDR2 FRNRAP.